These 22 T cell receptor beta chains originate from one sample sequenced in a study of blood T cells in healthy people across ages. The authors ran a second PCR of about 7 to 11 cycles using a sample-barcoded 5' primer and a J-beta primer mix. TCRdb passed the 5' RACE reads through MiXCR, listing each CDR3 protein once. Here the sample spans about 1,600,000 distinct CDR3 sequences, about 40% being singletons. The specimen was blood. The receptors here all came from a woman aged 18-35 years in good health.

This clonotype was observed a handful of times. The rearrangement joins TRBV4-2 to TRBJ2-1; D remains unclear. Between the trimmed V and J ends, which lost 2 bases and 0 bases, there was a span of 5 bases. The CDR3 totals 14 residues. The germline gives CDR1 LGHNA, CDR2 YNFKEQ. CDR3 sequence (DNA): TGTGCCAGCAGCCAACGGAGCTCCTACAATGAGCAGTTCTTC. It encodes CASSQRSSYNEQFF.

J is TRBJ1-2 and V is TRBV30, with D perhaps matching TRBD1 (6 bases). Trimming removed 3 bases from V and 7 bases from J, with 15 bases in between. This CDR3 spans 13 amino acids. In germline, CDR1 is GTSNPN, CDR2 SVGIG (reference sequence). CDR3 DNA: TGTGCCTGGAGCCGGGGTGGGGGCGGTGGCTACACCTTC. Protein: CAWSRGGGGGYTF.

The CDR3 loop reads CASPTRGLVYNEQYF. CDR3 DNA: TGTGCCAGCCCCACGCGGGGACTAGTCTACAATGAGCAGTACTTC. V is TRBV25-1 and J is TRBJ2-7; 8 bases are shared with TRBD2. Germline assignment: CDR1 MGHDK and CDR2 SYGVNS. Trimming removed 8 bases from V and 7 bases from J; junction bases left unmatched: 16. The CDR3 loop spans 15 amino acids.

This clonotype was counted only a few times. J is TRBJ2-7 and V is TRBV5-1; 8 nucleotides agree with TRBD1. From germline, CDR1 is SGHRS and CDR2 YFSETQ. The CDR3 covers 12 residues. The V segment lost 5 bases and the J segment 4 bases; nucleotides outside the gene matches: 2. CDR3 loop: CASRDRDYEQYF. The CDR3, as DNA: TGCGCCAGCAGGGACAGGGATTACGAGCAGTACTTC.

This clonotype came up a few times. This chain joins TRBV5-1 and TRBJ1-5, with 9 positions matching TRBD1. The trim removed 1 base at V and 4 bases at J, leaving 6 bases unmatched. The CDR3 is made up of 16 amino acids. Germline V CDR1 and CDR2: SGHRS, YFSETQ. The CDR3 loop reads CASSLSGDRVNQPQHF. CDR3 nucleotides: TGCGCCAGCAGCTTGTCCGGGGACAGGGTAAATCAGCCCCAGCATTTT.

The rearrangement joins TRBV12-3 or TRBV12-4 to TRBJ1-2; 7 bases fit TRBD1. J lost 4 bases, V lost 2 bases, and 13 bases had no gene match. The CDR3 contains 17 residues. CDR3 DNA sequence: TGTGCCAGCAGTTTAACGAGGGTGGGACAGTACCTCTATGGCTACACCTTC. Translated, it gives CASSLTRVGQYLYGYTF.

This clonotype was counted a few times. The rearrangement uses TRBV6-5 and TRBJ1-1, with D possibly TRBD1 on 5 matching bases. The CDR3 has 14 amino acids. Germline values: CDR1 MNHEY, CDR2 SVGAGI. The V end lost 6 bases, the J end lost 7 bases, and 18 bases lay between the germline ends. DNA of the CDR3: TGTGCCAGCAGGCGGTTGGGGGGAGAGGGTGAAGCTTTCTTT. Protein sequence: CASRRLGGEGEAFF.

The chain joins TRBV20-1 to TRBJ2-3; 11 bases fit TRBD2. Per germline, CDR1 DFQATT and CDR2 SNEGSKA (reference sequence). There are 17 residues in the CDR3. V was pared by 1 base and J by 0 bases, with 6 bases of the junction left unmatched. The CDR3, as DNA: TGCAGTGCTAGAGGGCTAGCGGGGGGAGGAAGCACAGATACGCAGTATTTT. Its protein is CSARGLAGGGSTDTQYF.

V gene TRBV5-1 combines with J gene TRBJ2-5; 7 bases match TRBD2. The V gene end was trimmed by 4 bases and the J gene end by 2 bases; junction bases not matched to a gene: 8. The germline CDR1 and CDR2 sequences are SGHRS and YFSETQ. This CDR3 has 15 residues. CDR3: CASSGGRAGQETQYF. CDR3 coding DNA: TGCGCCAGCAGCGGGGGACGAGCGGGACAAGAGACCCAGTACTTC.

This clonotype was observed many times. The chain has TRBV10-3 and TRBJ2-3, with D possibly matching TRBD2 (5 bases). CDR1 ENHRY and CDR2 SYGVKD come from the germline V gene. The germline V and J ends were trimmed by 2 bases and 0 bases, with 9 bases remaining between them. The CDR3 extends over 15 amino acids. CDR3 DNA: TGTGCCATCAGTGAGCGGGGTTCTAGCACAGATACGCAGTATTTT. Translated: CAISERGSSTDTQYF.

The chain links TRBV5-1 to TRBJ2-5; 8 nucleotides agree with TRBD2. CDR3 length: 17 residues. Trimming took 0 bases from V and 5 from J; bases not matched to a gene: 12. Germline CDR1 and CDR2: SGHRS and YFSETQ. The CDR3 DNA is TGCGCCAGCAGCTTGGTGCCTCAGCGGGAGCGTGGCGAGACCCAGTACTTC. It encodes CASSLVPQRERGETQYF.

The chain combines TRBV20-1 with TRBJ2-1; 7 bases are a match to TRBD2. The germline CDR1 and CDR2 sequences are DFQATT and SNEGSKA (reference sequence). J was trimmed by 5 bases and V by 1 base; bases with no gene match: 8. This CDR3 is 15 amino acids long. The CDR3 reads CSARAWLAANNEQFF. As DNA, the CDR3 is TGCAGTGCTAGAGCCTGGCTAGCGGCTAACAATGAGCAGTTCTTC.

V and J are TRBV5-1 and TRBJ2-5; D is possibly TRBD2 (6 bases). The ends were cut back, 1 base at V and 9 bases at J, with 19 bases in the middle. From germline, CDR1 is SGHRS and CDR2 YFSETQ. CDR3 length equals 15 residues. DNA of the CDR3: TGCGCCAGCAGCTTGAGTGATAGCGGCACTGGGGCCCAGTACTTC. As protein: CASSLSDSGTGAQYF.

This clonotype occurred many times. This sequence joins TRBV6-2 or TRBV6-3 and TRBJ2-1; a possible D gene is TRBD1 (6 bases). V shed 2 bases and J shed 5 bases, with 10 bases lying between them. The germline V gene encodes CDR1 MNHEY and CDR2 SVGEGT. This CDR3 has 14 residues. The CDR3 protein is CASSYQDRNNEQFF. CDR3 DNA sequence: TGTGCCAGCAGTTACCAGGACAGAAACAATGAGCAGTTCTTC.

V usage is TRBV10-3 and J usage is TRBJ2-7, with 12 bases lining up with TRBD1. This CDR3 has 15 amino acids. Germline V lookup: CDR1 ENHRY, CDR2 SYGVKD. Trimming took 6 bases from V and 0 from J; bases not matched to a gene: 3. CDR3 loop: CAIRVGQGASYEQYF. The CDR3 DNA sequence: TGTGCCATCAGGGTGGGACAGGGGGCCTCCTACGAGCAGTACTTC.

This clonotype was picked up one time. The rearrangement links TRBV18 to TRBJ2-5; D is unresolved. The V and J ends lost 2 bases and 11 bases respectively, with 18 bases between them. The CDR3 is made up of 14 amino acids. Germline assignment: CDR1 KGHSH and CDR2 LQKENI. This chain's CDR3 is CASSPTPTSREQYF. CDR3 nucleotide sequence: TGTGCCAGCTCACCAACTCCAACCTCGAGAGAGCAGTACTTC.

This chain links TRBV7-9 with TRBJ2-1; 8 nucleotides align to TRBD2. The CDR3 is 15 residues long. Germline V gene sequence: CDR1 SEHNR, CDR2 FQNEAQ (reference sequence). V was pared by 5 bases and J by 5 bases, with 8 bases of the junction left unmatched. The CDR3 loop is CASSRTGLEDNEQFF. The CDR3 nucleotides read TGTGCCAGCAGCCGAACGGGACTAGAGGACAATGAGCAGTTCTTC.

V is TRBV3-1 and J is TRBJ1-1; D remains unclear. The CDR3 consists of 14 residues. Between the trimmed V and J ends, which lost 2 bases and 0 bases, there was a span of 7 bases. CDR1 and CDR2 (germline): LGHDT, YNNKEL (reference sequence). CDR3 nucleotides: TGTGCCAGCAGCCAAAACTACATGAACACTGAAGCTTTCTTT. Its translation is CASSQNYMNTEAFF.

This clonotype was observed a handful of times. The chain recombines TRBV7-7 with TRBJ2-1; D gene ambiguous. The V gene lost 2 bases and the J gene lost 5 bases, with 7 bases spanning the gap. CDR1 is SSHAT, CDR2 FNYEAQ, per germline (reference sequence). The CDR3 length is 13 residues. This chain's CDR3 is CASSLTRDNEQFF. CDR3 coding DNA: TGTGCCAGCAGCTTAACTCGGGACAATGAGCAGTTCTTC.

The rearrangement links TRBV7-2 to TRBJ2-1; 10 nucleotides agree with TRBD2. Germline CDR1 reads SGHTA; CDR2 reads FQGNSA. J lost 10 bases, V lost 8 bases, and 20 bases had no gene match. CDR3 length: 17 residues. In nucleotides, the CDR3 is TGTGCCAGCGGCTGGGCTAGCGGGAGTATTGAGCCAGGGGAGCAGTTCTTC. Translation gives CASGWASGSIEPGEQFF. Combining the CDR3 with reference TRBV7-2 and TRBJ2-1 gives the whole variable domain GAGVSQSPSNKVTEKGKDVELRCDPISGHTALYWYRQSLGQGLEFLIYFQGNSAPDKSGLPSDRFSAERTGGSVSTLTIQRTQQEDSAVYLCASGWASGSIEPGEQFFGPGTRLTVL.

The chain uses TRBV12-3 or TRBV12-4 and TRBJ1-6, with 8 bases lining up with TRBD1. The CDR3 is 17 amino acids. J lost 5 bases, V lost 4 bases, and 10 bases had no gene match. This CDR3 reads CASSSTGVAGHNSPLHF. CDR3 sequence (DNA): TGTGCCAGCAGTTCGACAGGGGTCGCGGGACATAATTCACCCCTCCACTTT.

The chain uses TRBV3-1 and TRBJ2-7; possible D gene TRBD2, 5 bases. The V and J ends lost 2 bases and 5 bases respectively, with 7 bases between them. This CDR3 is built from 12 residues. The germline V gene has CDR1 LGHDT and CDR2 YNNKEL (reference sequence). CDR3 sequence (DNA): TGTGCCAGCAGCCAAAGGAGGAACGAGCAGTACTTC. Residues: CASSQRRNEQYF.